A single T cell receptor beta chain is shown here with its context. This clonotype was counted at least ten times. Its binding antigen is unknown. Base qualities are not at hand, and no much larger clone is one base apart. These data are taken from a study of T cell repertoires in cytomegalovirus infection (dated by TCRdb to 2018 to 2020). With respect to the entire study: Recently identified HLA-C-restricted CMV epitopes, whose presentation resists viral immunomodulation, were targeted by peptide stimulations together with well-studied HLA-B-restricted epitopes. The HLA type of each donor mattered for the analysis, because public TCR beta signatures pointed to carriage of CMV infection along with the matching HLA type.

The reads were generated on an Illumina HiSeq 1500. TCRdb handled the public reads itself, with Q25 trimming in fastp and clone calling in MiXCR, and kept productive beta chains. All rows with the same CDR3 protein become a single entry with the most common DNA and genes. The sample contains approximately 1,000,000 distinct CDR3 sequences, more than 25% of them found a single time. Jointly, the top ten make up around an eighth of the sample. Study-wide findings and limitations: Carriers of CMV infection plus the relevant HLA type were discriminated by the cumulative frequency of public TCR beta family members in the study cohort and in an independent roughly 320-donor cohort. The ex vivo response was dominated by HLA-C-restricted CMV-specific TCR beta clonotypes, and the single most frequent clonotype in two of eight donors was supplied by these HLA-C-restricted clonotypes.

Taken with the paper, the label for treatment or condition translates to: in vitro stimulation with specific CMV peptide epitopes to enrich CMV-specific T cells. This receptor was taken from a human donor in good health (CMV status not recorded). Some clones in this sample may be carry-over from other donors' samples. Sequencing used cultured CD8+ T cells from PBMCs, obtained from culture after CMV antigen stimulation.

At the DNA level, the sequence is TGTGCCAGCAGCTTAGGGTTGTCCCAAGAGACCCAGTACTTC. It is translated as CASSLGLSQETQYF. The chain links TRBV7-2 with TRBJ2-5; the D gene is unclear. The trim is 1 base for V and 1 base for J, with a gap of 7 bases between the germline ends. The CDR3 has 14 amino acids, counting the end cysteine and phenylalanine. Here the CDR3 DNA is all that survives: 42 bases in frame from base 1. Per the germline V gene, SGHTA is the CDR1 and FQGNSA is the CDR2.